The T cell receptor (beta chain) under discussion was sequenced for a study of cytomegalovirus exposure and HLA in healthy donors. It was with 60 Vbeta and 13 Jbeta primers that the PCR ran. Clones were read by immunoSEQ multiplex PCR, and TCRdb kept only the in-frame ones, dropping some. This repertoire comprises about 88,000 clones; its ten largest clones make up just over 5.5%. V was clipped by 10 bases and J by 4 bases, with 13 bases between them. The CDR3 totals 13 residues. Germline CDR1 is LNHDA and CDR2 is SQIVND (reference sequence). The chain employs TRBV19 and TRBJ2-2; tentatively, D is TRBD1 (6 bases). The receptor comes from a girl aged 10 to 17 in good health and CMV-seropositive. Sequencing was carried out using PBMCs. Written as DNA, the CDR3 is TGTGCCACCTTGGACAGAAGCACCGGGGAGCTGTTTTTT. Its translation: CATLDRSTGELFF.